This T cell receptor (beta chain) derives from a study of T cell changes during pregnancy in multiple sclerosis (dated by TCRdb to 2018 to 2020). Background for the entire study: In women with multiple sclerosis, the researchers looked at how the T cell repertoire shifted as pregnancy progressed.

As encoded in the germline V gene, CDR1 is MNHEY while CDR2 is SVGAGI. From the cysteine up to the phenylalanine, the CDR3 has a length of 15 residues. The retained sequence is limited to the CDR3, 45 bases, with the frame set at the first base. The V end gives up 5 bases and the J end 1 base, leaving 3 bases in the junction not matched to a gene. On this clone: This clone's antigen is unknown. Per-base quality was not reported, and no clone a single base away is much larger than it.

Libraries were constructed by the immunoSEQ multiplex PCR assay. Imported from immuneACCESS, the table was reduced by TCRdb to in-frame sequences with V and J called. These copies leave out some clones; in studies compared against another copy, an unresolved V gene accounts for under half, and the cause of the remainder is not known. This sample comprises under 20,000 clones, roughly nine tenths of them detected only once. About 7.5% of the sample comes from the top ten. Recombination linked TRBV6-5 to TRBJ2-1, with 9 bases matching TRBD2. The source was CD8+ T cells from peripheral blood mononuclear cells, collected in the second trimester of pregnancy. This receptor was identified in a female donor in good health, enrolled as a control in a pregnancy study. CDR3 sequence: CASSSSGSSYNEQFF. Here is the DNA: TGTGCCAGCAGTAGTAGCGGGAGTTCCTACAATGAGCAGTTCTTC.